These 10 T cell receptor beta chains were all obtained from the same sample, sequenced in a study of T cells in Graves' hyperthyroidism and ophthalmopathy (dated by TCRdb to between 2019 and 2020). The library relied on multiplex PCR. TCRdb records Illumina HiSeq 2000 as the sequencer. TCR beta CDR3 regions were amplified from RNA transcripts. For the first round of RT-PCR on the TCR CDR3, the HTBI primer set was used together with the Qiagen OneStep RT-PCR kit. Using fastp trimming at Q25 and MiXCR clonotype assembly, TCRdb reanalyzed the public sequencing data and kept in-frame beta chains. Entries that share a CDR3 protein sequence are merged under the most common genes and DNA. This sample comprises 250,000 to 350,000 distinct CDR3 sequences, about a sixth of them detected only once. Together, the top ten hold over 45% of the sample. Sequencing was carried out using blood. The receptors come from a woman aged 55-75 years with Graves' ophthalmopathy.

This clonotype showed up just a few times. Here the CDR3 DNA reads TGTGCCAGCAGCTTGGGGACAGGCGACACCGGGGAGCTGTTTTTT. Its protein product is CASSLGTGDTGELFF. V is TRBV5-5 and J is TRBJ2-2; TRBD1 agrees at 7 bases. With 0 bases clipped from V and 3 bases from J, the junction kept 2 bases outside the gene matches. Per germline, CDR1 SGHKS and CDR2 YYEKEE (reference sequence). This CDR3 is 15 amino acids long.

This clonotype has a count of ten or more. This chain connects TRBV6-1 to TRBJ1-2; 9 nucleotides agree with TRBD1. Looked up from germline, CDR1 is MNHNS and CDR2 is SASEGT. The V gene end was trimmed by 5 bases and the J gene end by 3 bases; junction bases not matched to a gene: 4. CDR3 length: 14 residues. The CDR3 spells CASSFTGGDYGYTF. CDR3 DNA sequence: TGTGCCAGCAGTTTTACAGGGGGCGACTATGGCTACACCTTC.

This clonotype was detected ten times or more. This sequence joins TRBV18 and TRBJ1-1, with D maybe TRBD1 (6 bases). The germline V gene has CDR1 KGHSH and CDR2 LQKENI. V was cut by 1 base and J by 5 bases, with 11 bases left in between. There are 14 residues in the CDR3. CDR3 protein: CASSPLTGTTEAFF. The CDR3, as DNA: TGTGCCAGCTCACCACTTACAGGGACTACTGAAGCTTTCTTT.

In its sample, this clonotype was seen many times. The rearrangement joins TRBV6-1 to TRBJ1-1, with D hard to call. Germline V CDR1 and CDR2: MNHNS, SASEGT. The CDR3 extends over 13 amino acids. Trimming stripped 4 bases from V and 1 base from J, with 7 bases between. CDR3 region: CASSARGNTEAFF. For the CDR3, the DNA is TGTGCCAGCAGTGCCCGGGGGAACACTGAAGCTTTCTTT.

This clonotype was picked up many times. This rearrangement joins TRBV18 to TRBJ2-3; no firm D call. The germline CDR1 and CDR2 sequences are KGHSH and LQKENI. CDR3 length: 14 amino acids. V was trimmed by 3 bases and J by 2 bases, leaving 9 bases between them. This CDR3 reads CASSPIDATDTQYF. CDR3 coding DNA: TGTGCCAGCTCACCCATCGATGCCACAGATACGCAGTATTTT.

This clonotype appeared a few times. The chain has TRBV5-1 and TRBJ2-3, with TRBD2 identical over 8 bases. Germline CDR1 SGHRS, CDR2 YFSETQ. After removal of 2 bases from V and 0 bases from J, the junction contained 8 bases not matched to a gene. This CDR3 comprises 17 residues. CDR3 nucleotides: TGCGCCAGCAGCTTCCCGCGGGGGGCCGAGAGCACAGATACGCAGTATTTT. Translated, it gives CASSFPRGAESTDTQYF.

The V gene is TRBV20-1, the J gene TRBJ2-1, with D tentatively TRBD2 (6 bases). The CDR3 spans 13 residues. Germline V lookup: CDR1 DFQATT, CDR2 SNEGSKA (reference sequence). V was shortened by 6 bases and J by 4 bases, with 13 bases between the two germline ends. CDR3: CSAPRDLYNEQFF. CDR3 nucleotides: TGCAGTGCGCCCCGGGACTTATACAATGAGCAGTTCTTC.

The chain has TRBV7-9 and TRBJ1-1, with unresolved D. Germline assignment: CDR1 SEHNR and CDR2 FQNEAQ (reference sequence). The CDR3 extends over 13 amino acids. Deletions cut 5 bases from V and 8 bases from J, with 15 bases between. CDR3 residues: CASSVRSWVEAFF. Written as DNA, the CDR3 is TGTGCCAGCAGCGTCAGGTCCTGGGTCGAAGCTTTCTTT.

In this sample, this clonotype turned up many times. This sequence joins TRBV7-6 and TRBJ2-5; no reliable D call. CDR3 size: 14 residues. Looked up from germline, CDR1 is SGHVS and CDR2 is FNYEAQ. V gave up 3 bases and J gave up 4 bases, with 12 bases separating them. The CDR3 loop reads CASSFHRRRETQYF. DNA for the CDR3: TGTGCCAGCAGCTTCCACCGACGGCGAGAGACCCAGTACTTC.

The chain has TRBV4-3 and TRBJ1-1; D remains ambiguous. V shed 3 bases and J shed 5 bases, with 10 bases lying between them. The germline gives CDR1 LGHNA, CDR2 YSLEER. The CDR3 spans 13 residues. CDR3 bases: TGCGCCAGCAGCCAGCAGTGGGATACTGAAGCTTTCTTT. As protein: CASSQQWDTEAFF.